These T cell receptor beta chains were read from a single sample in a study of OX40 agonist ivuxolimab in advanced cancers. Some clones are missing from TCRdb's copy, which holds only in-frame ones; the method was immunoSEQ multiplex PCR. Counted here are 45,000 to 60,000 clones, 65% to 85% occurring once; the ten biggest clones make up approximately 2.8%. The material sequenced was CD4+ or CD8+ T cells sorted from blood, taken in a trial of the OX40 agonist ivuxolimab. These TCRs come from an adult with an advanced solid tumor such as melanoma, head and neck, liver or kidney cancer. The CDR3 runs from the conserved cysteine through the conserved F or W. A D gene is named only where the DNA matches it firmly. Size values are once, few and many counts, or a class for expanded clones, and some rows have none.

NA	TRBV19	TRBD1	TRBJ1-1	TGTGCCAGTAGCTCGACAGGGGAAACTGAAGCTTTCTTT	CASSSTGETEAFF
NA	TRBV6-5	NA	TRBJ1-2	TGTGCCAGCAGACCAGGAAATAACTATGGCTACACCTTC	CASRPGNNYGYTF
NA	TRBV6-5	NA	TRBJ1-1	TGTGCCAGCAGTGATCTGGTCGGAGCTTTCTTT	CASSDLVGAFF
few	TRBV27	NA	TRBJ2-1	TGTGCCAGCAGTCCCGACAGGCAATCCTACAATGAGCAGTTCTTC	CASSPDRQSYNEQFF
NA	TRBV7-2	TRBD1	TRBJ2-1	TGTGCCAGCAGCTTAGCGCCCAGGGGGTTTGATGAGCAGTTCTTC	CASSLAPRGFDEQFF
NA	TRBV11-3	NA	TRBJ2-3	TGTGCCAGCAGCTTAGGACAGTCGGCCCGGGTGGCGCAGTATTTT	CASSLGQSARVAQYF
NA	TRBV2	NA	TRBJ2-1	TGTGCCAGCAGTAGTAACGGGGCACCCTACAATGAGCAGTTCTTC	CASSSNGAPYNEQFF
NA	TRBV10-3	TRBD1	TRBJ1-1	TGTGCCATCAGTCTTTCGCGCGGGACAGGGGGAACTGAAGCTTTCTTT	CAISLSRGTGGTEAFF
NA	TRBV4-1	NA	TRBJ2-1	TGCGCCAGCAGCCAACCCATTGGGAGTCACAATGAGCAGTTCTTC	CASSQPIGSHNEQFF
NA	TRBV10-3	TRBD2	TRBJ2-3	TGTGCCTCGAGCACGGAGGCTAGCGGACGAGCGGCAGATACGCAGTATTTT	CASSTEASGRAADTQYF
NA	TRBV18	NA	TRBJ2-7	TGTGCCAGCTCCCCCACAGGGTTCTACAACGAGCAGTACTTC	CASSPTGFYNEQYF
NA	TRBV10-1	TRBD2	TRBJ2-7	TGCGCCAAACGGGGGGGGACCCCTTTCTACTACGAGCAGTACTTC	CAKRGGTPFYYEQYF
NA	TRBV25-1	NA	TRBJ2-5	TGTGCCAGCAGTGAAAGTGGGGGAGAGACCCAGTACTTC	CASSESGGETQYF
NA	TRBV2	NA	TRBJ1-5	TGTGCCAGCAAAACCGGGACTAGCAATCAGCCCCAGCATTTT	CASKTGTSNQPQHF
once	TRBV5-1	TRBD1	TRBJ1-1	TGCGCCAGCAGAATCGGACAGGTCGTTTGGGACACTGAAGCTTTCTTT	CASRIGQVVWDTEAFF
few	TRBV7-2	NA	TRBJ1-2	TGTGCCAGCAGCTTAAGTTCAGGGGTAGAGGGTAACTATGGCTACACCTTC	CASSLSSGVEGNYGYTF
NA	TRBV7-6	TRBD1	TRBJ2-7	TGTGCCAGCAGCAAGACAGGGGGCGCGTCCGAGCAGTACTTC	CASSKTGGASEQYF
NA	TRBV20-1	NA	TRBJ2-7	TGCAGTGCTACGAGGACCTACGAGCAGTACTTC	CSATRTYEQYF
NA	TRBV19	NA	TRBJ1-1	TGTGCCAGTATGCGCGTCGGTGAAGCTTTCTTT	CASMRVGEAFF
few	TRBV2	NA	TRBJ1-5	TGTGCCAGCAGTGGGGAAAGCAATCAGCCCCAGCATTTT	CASSGESNQPQHF
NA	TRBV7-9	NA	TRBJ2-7	TGTGCCAGCAGCTTAGACGGGGGAGGCGAGCAGTACTTC	CASSLDGGGEQYF
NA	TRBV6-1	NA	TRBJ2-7	TGTGCCAGCAGTGAGGTCCTATCTCGGGACTTC	CASSEVLSRDF
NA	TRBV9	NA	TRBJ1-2	TGTGCCAGCAGCGAGAGGTCGGGAGGCTACACCTTC	CASSERSGGYTF
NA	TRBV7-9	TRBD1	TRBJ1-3	TGTGCCAGCAGCCCGACGACAGGGCGAAACACCATATATTTT	CASSPTTGRNTIYF
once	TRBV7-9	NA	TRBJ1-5	TGTGCCAGCAGCTTAGGGGGGACCCTTAGCAATCAGCCCCAGCATTTT	CASSLGGTLSNQPQHF
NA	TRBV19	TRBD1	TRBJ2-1	TGTGCCAGTAGTACCGGGACAGGAGTCAATGAGCAGTTCTTC	CASSTGTGVNEQFF
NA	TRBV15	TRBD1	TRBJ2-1	TGTGCCACCAGCAGAGGAGGGGCAGGGGGATTGAATGAGCAGTTCTTC	CATSRGGAGGLNEQFF
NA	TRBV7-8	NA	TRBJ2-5	TGTGCCAGCAGCTCCGGACTAAAAGAGACCCAGTACTTC	CASSSGLKETQYF
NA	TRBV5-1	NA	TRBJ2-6	TGCGCCAGCAGCTGGGCGGGGTTGCGCTCTGGGGCCAACGTCCTGACTTTC	CASSWAGLRSGANVLTF
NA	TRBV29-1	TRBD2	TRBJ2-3	TGCAGCGTATGGGGACTAGTTGACGCAGATACGCAGTATTTT	CSVWGLVDADTQYF
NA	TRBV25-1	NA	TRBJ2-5	TGTGCCAGCAGTGAATACGGGACCCAGTACTTC	CASSEYGTQYF
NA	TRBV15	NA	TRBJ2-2	TGTGCCACCAGCAGATATATTTCGGGTGCGAACACCGGGGAGCTGTTTTTT	CATSRYISGANTGELFF
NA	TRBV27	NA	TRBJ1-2	TGTGCCAGCAGACAGGCGAACTATGGCTACACCTTC	CASRQANYGYTF
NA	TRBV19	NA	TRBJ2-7	TGTGCCAGTGCTGATGCGGGCGAGCAGTACTTC	CASADAGEQYF
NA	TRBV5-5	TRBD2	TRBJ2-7	TGTGCCAGCACCCTGGGGCTAGCGGAAACCTACGAGCAGTACTTC	CASTLGLAETYEQYF
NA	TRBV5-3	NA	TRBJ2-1	TGTGCCAGAAGCTTAAAGGTTCCCTACAATGAGCAGTTCTTC	CARSLKVPYNEQFF
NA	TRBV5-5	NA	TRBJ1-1	TGTGCCAGCAGCTTGGAGCAGAGTCTGAACACTGAAGCTTTCTTT	CASSLEQSLNTEAFF
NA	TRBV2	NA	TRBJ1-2	TGTGCCAGCAGTGGCGAAGATGCTTCGGGCTACACCTTC	CASSGEDASGYTF
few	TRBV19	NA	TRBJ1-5	TGTGCCAGTAGTCCAAGGGGCCCAAGCCGGGACGGCAATCAGCCCCAGCATTTT	CASSPRGPSRDGNQPQHF
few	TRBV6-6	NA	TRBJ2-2	TGTGCCAGCAGTTACAGGGTCGGGGAGCTGTTTTTT	CASSYRVGELFF
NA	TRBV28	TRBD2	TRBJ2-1	TGTGCCAGCAGATTACCAGCGGGAGCCCACAATGAGCAGTTCTTC	CASRLPAGAHNEQFF
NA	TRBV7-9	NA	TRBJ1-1	TGTGCCAGCAGCTTAGTTTCACAGATGAACACTGAAGCTTTCTTT	CASSLVSQMNTEAFF
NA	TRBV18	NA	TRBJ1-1	TGTGCCAGCTCACCAGCGGAGAACATTGAAGCTTTCTTT	CASSPAENIEAFF
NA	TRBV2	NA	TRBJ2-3	TGTGCCAGGGGTTACGCTGTCAGGTCCACAGATACGCAGTATTTT	CARGYAVRSTDTQYF
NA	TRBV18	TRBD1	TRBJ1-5	TGTGCCAGCTCACCAAGAGCAGGGGGAAGAAGCAATCAGCCCCAGCATTTT	CASSPRAGGRSNQPQHF
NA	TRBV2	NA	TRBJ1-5	TGTGCCAGCAGTGTTAACAGAAATCAGCCCCAGCATTTT	CASSVNRNQPQHF
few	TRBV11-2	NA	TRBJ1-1	TGTGCCAGCAGCTTATTTCCTCCGTGGAGAAGCATGAACACTGAAGCTTTCTTT	CASSLFPPWRSMNTEAFF
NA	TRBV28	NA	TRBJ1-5	TGTGCCAGCAGTTTAATGCGGGGGGGTCAGCCCCAGCATTTT	CASSLMRGGQPQHF
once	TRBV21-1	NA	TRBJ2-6	TGTGCCAGCAGCTCCGGGACGGCAAGCTCTGGGGCCAACGTCCTGACTTTC	CASSSGTASSGANVLTF
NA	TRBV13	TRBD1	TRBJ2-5	TGTGCCAGCAGCTTAAGGGACAGCCAAGAGACCCAGTACTTC	CASSLRDSQETQYF
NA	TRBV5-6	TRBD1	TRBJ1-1	TGTGCCAGCAGCTCCTACTACAGGGGGCGGGCCCGGGGCACTGAAGCTTTCTTT	CASSSYYRGRARGTEAFF